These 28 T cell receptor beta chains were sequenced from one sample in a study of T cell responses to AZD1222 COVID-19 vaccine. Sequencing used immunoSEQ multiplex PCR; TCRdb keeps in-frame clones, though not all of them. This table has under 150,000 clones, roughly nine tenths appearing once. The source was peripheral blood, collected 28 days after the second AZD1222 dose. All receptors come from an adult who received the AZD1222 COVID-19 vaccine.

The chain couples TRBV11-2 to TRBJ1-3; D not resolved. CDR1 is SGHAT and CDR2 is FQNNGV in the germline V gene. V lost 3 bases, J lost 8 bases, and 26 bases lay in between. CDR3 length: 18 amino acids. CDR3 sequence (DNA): TGTGCCAGCAGCTTCCCTCCGGGGAGTCTGTCAGCAAAGGACACCATATATTTT. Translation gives CASSFPPGSLSAKDTIYF.

CDR3 nucleotide sequence: TGCGCCAGCAGCCAAGAGCCGCTAGGGACAGGGTCCGACGGCTACACCTTC. Its protein product is CASSQEPLGTGSDGYTF. The chain is built from TRBV4-1 and TRBJ1-2; 9 bases agree with TRBD1. Germline CDR1 is MGHRA and CDR2 is YSYEKL. The V gene end was trimmed by 0 bases and the J gene end by 8 bases; junction bases not matched to a gene: 13. The CDR3 length is 17 residues.

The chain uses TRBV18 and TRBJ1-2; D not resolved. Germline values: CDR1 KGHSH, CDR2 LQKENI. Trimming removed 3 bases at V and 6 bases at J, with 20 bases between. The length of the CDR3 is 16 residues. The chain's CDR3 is CASSPQRQSGRNGYTF. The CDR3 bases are TGTGCCAGCTCACCTCAGAGACAAAGCGGCAGAAATGGCTACACCTTC.

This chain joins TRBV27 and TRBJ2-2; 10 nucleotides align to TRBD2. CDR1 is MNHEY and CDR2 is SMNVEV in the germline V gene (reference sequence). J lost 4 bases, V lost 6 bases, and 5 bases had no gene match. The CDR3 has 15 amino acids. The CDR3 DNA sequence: TGTGCCAGCAGGCTAGCGGGAGTGGGCACCGGGGAGCTGTTTTTT. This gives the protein CASRLAGVGTGELFF.

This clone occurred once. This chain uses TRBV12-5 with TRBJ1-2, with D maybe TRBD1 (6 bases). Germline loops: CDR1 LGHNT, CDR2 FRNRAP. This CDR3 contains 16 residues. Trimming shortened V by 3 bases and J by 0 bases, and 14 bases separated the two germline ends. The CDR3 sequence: CASGLFVGGTNYGYTF. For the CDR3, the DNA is TGTGCTAGTGGTTTATTTGTCGGGGGCACTAACTATGGCTACACCTTC.

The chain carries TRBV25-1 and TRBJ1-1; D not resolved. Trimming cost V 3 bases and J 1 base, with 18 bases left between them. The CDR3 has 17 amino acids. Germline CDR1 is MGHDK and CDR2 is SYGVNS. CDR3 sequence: CASSEFPPWVENTEAFF. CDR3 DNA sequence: TGTGCCAGCAGTGAGTTCCCCCCCTGGGTCGAGAACACTGAAGCTTTCTTT.

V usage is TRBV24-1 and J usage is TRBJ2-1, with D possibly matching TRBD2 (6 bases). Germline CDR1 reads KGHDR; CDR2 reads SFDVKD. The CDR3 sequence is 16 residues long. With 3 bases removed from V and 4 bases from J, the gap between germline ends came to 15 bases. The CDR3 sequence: CATSDRWGTVYNEQFF. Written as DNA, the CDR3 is TGTGCCACCAGTGATAGGTGGGGGACTGTGTACAATGAGCAGTTCTTC.

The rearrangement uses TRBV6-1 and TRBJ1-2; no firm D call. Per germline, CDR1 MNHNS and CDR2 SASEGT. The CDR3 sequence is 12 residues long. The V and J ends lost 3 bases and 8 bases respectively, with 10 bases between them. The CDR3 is CASSDPEVGYTF. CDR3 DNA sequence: TGTGCCAGCAGTGATCCAGAGGTCGGCTACACCTTC.

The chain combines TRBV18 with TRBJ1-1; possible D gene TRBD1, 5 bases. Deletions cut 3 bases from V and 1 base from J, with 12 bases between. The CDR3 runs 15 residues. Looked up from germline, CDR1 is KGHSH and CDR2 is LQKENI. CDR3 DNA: TGTGCCAGCTCACCGGGGGGACCCAGGAACACTGAAGCTTTCTTT. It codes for CASSPGGPRNTEAFF.

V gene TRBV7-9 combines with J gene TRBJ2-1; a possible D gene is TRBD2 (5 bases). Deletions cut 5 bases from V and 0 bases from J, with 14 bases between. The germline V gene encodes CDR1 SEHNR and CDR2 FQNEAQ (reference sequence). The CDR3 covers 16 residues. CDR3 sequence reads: CASSGSGSVSYNEQFF. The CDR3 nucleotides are TGTGCCAGCAGCGGATCTGGGAGCGTCTCCTACAATGAGCAGTTCTTC.

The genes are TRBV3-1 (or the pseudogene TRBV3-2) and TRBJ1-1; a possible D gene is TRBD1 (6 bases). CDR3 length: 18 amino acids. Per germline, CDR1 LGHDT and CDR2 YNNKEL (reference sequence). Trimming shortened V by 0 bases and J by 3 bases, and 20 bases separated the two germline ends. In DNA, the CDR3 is TGTGCCAGCAGCCAAGATAACCGGGAAACAAGGGGGGACACTGAAGCTTTCTTT. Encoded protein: CASSQDNRETRGDTEAFF.

The CDR3 spells CASSSPGQGANYGYTF. In nucleotides, the CDR3 is TGTGCCAGCAGCTCCCCAGGACAGGGGGCGAACTATGGCTACACCTTC. The chain couples TRBV5-4 to TRBJ1-2; 11 bases agree with TRBD1. The trim removed 3 bases at V and 2 bases at J, leaving 6 bases unmatched. Germline assignment: CDR1 SGHNT and CDR2 YYREEE (reference sequence). The length of the CDR3 is 16 residues.

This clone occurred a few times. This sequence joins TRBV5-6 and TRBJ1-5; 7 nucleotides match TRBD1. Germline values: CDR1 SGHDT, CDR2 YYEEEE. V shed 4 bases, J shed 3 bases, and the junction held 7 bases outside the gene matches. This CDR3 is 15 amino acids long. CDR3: CASSVLTGINQPQHF. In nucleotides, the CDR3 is TGTGCCAGCAGCGTTTTGACAGGGATCAATCAGCCCCAGCATTTT.

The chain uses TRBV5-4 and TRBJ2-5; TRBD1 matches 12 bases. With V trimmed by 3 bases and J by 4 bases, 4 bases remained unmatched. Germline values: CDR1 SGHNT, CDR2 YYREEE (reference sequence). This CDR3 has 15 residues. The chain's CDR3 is CASSSGQGARETQYF. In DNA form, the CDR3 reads TGTGCCAGCAGCTCGGGACAGGGGGCAAGAGAGACCCAGTACTTC.

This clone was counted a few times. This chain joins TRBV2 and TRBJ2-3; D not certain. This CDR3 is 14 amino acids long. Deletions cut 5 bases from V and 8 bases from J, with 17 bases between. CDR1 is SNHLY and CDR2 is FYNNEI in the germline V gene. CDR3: CASSSSLFVPTQYF. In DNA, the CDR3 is TGTGCCAGCAGTAGTTCTCTTTTTGTACCTACGCAGTATTTT.

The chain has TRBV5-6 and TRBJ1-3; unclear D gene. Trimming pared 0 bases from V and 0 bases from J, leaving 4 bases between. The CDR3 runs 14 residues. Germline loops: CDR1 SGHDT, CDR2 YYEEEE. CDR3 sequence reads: CASSLVISGNTIYF. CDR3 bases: TGTGCCAGCAGCTTGGTGATCTCTGGAAACACCATATATTTT.

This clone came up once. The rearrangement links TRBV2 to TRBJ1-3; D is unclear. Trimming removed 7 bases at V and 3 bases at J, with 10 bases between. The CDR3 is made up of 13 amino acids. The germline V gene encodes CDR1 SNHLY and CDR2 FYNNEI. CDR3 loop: CASISEGGNTIYF. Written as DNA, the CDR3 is TGTGCCAGCATTTCGGAGGGTGGAAACACCATATATTTT.

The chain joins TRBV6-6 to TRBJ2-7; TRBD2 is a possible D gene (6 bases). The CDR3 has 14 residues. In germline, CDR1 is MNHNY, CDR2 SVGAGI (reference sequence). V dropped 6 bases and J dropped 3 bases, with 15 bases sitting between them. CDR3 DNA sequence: TGTGCCAGCAGGGACTCTAGCGACCGCTACGAGCAGTACTTC. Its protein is CASRDSSDRYEQYF.

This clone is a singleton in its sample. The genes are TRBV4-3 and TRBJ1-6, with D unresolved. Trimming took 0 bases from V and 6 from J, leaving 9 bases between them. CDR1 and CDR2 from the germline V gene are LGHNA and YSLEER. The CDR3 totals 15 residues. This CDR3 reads CASSQDRVGNSPLHF. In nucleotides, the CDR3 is TGCGCCAGCAGCCAAGATCGTGTCGGTAATTCACCCCTCCACTTT.

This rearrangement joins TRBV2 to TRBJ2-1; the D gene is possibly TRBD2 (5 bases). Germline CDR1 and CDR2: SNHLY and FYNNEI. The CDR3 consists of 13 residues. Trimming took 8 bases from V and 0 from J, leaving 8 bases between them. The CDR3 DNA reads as TGTGCCAGCGCCCGGGACTCCTACAATGAGCAGTTCTTC. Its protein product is CASARDSYNEQFF.

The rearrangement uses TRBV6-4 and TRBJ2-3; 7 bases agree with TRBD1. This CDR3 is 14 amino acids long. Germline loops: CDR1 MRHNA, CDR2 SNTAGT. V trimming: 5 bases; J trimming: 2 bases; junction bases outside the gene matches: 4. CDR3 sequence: CASSRDSLTDTQYF. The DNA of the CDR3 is TGTGCCAGCAGTAGGGACAGCCTCACAGATACGCAGTATTTT.

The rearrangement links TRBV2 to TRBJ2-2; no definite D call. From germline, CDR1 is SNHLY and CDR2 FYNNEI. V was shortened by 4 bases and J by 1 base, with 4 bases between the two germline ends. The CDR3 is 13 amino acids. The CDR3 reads CASSVRNTGELFF. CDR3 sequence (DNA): TGTGCCAGCAGTGTGAGGAACACCGGGGAGCTGTTTTTT. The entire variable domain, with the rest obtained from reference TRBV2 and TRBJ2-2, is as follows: EPEVTQTPSHQVTQMGQEVILRCVPISNHLYFYWYRQILGQKVEFLVSFYNNEISEKSEIFDDQFSVERPDGSNFTLKIRSTKLEDSAMYFCASSVRNTGELFFGEGSRLTVL.

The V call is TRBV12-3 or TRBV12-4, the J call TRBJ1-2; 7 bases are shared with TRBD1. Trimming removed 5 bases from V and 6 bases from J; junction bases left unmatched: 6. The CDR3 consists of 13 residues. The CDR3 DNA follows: TGTGCCAGCAGTCCAGGGGGTTACGATGGCTACACCTTC. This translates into CASSPGGYDGYTF.

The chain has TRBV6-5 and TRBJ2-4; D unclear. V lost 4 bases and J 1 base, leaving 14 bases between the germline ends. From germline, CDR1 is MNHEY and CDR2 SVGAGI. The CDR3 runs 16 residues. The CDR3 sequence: CASSSSLVGAKNIQYF. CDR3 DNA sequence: TGTGCCAGCAGTTCCTCCTTGGTGGGGGCCAAAAACATTCAGTACTTC.

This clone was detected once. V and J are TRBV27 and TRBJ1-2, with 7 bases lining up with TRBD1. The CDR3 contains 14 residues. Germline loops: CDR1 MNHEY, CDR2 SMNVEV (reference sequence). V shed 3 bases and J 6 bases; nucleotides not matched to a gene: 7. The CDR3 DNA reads TGTGCCAGCAGTTTCTCGGGACAGCACGATGGCTACACCTTC. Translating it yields CASSFSGQHDGYTF.

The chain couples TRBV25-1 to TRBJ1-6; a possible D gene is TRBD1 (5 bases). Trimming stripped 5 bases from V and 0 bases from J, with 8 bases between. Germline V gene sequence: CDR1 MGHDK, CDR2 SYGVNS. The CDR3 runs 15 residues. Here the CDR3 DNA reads TGTGCCAGCAGTCAGGGCAGCTCCTATAATTCACCCCTCCACTTT. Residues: CASSQGSSYNSPLHF.

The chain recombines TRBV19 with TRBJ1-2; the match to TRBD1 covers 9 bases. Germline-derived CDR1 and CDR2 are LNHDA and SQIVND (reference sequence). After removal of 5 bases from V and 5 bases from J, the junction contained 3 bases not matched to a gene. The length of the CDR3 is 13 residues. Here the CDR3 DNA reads TGTGCCAGTAGTCCCGGGACAGGGTATGGCTACACCTTC. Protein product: CASSPGTGYGYTF.

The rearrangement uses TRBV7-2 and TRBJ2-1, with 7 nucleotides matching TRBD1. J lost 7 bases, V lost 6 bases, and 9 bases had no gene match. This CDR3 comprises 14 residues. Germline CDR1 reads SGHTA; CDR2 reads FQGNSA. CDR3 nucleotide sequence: TGTGCCAGCAGTCCCAGGGGGTCCGGGAATGAGCAGTTCTTC. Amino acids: CASSPRGSGNEQFF. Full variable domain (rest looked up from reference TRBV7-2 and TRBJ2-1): GAGVSQSPSNKVTEKGKDVELRCDPISGHTALYWYRQSLGQGLEFLIYFQGNSAPDKSGLPSDRFSAERTGGSVSTLTIQRTQQEDSAVYLCASSPRGSGNEQFFGPGTRLTVL.